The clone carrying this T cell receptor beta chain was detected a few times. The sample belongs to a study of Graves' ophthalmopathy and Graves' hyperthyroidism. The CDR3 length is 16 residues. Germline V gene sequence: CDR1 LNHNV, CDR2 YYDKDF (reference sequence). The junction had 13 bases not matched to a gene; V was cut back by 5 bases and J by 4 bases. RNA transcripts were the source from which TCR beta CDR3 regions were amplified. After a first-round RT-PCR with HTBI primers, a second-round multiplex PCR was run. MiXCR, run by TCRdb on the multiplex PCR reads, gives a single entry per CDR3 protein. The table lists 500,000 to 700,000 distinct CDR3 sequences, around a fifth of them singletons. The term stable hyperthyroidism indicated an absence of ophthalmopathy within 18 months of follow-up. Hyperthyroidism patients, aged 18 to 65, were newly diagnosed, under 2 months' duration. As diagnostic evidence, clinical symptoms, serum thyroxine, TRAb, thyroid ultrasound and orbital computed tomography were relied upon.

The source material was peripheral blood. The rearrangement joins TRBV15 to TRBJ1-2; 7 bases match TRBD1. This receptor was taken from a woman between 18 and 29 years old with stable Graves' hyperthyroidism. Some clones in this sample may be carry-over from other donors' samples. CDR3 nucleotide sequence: TGTGCCACCAGCCAGTACCTCGGGCAGGGGGGCTATGGCTACACCTTC. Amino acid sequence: CATSQYLGQGGYGYTF.